Below, 14 T cell receptor beta chains from the same sample are listed, as sequenced in a study of shared clonotypes between healthy human individuals. Naive CD8 cells comprised CD45RO-negative, CCR7-positively selected cells, excluding terminally differentiated effector memory CD45RA+ cells. Assay used: immunoSEQ multiplex PCR; TCRdb lists only in-frame clones, some missing. The top ten clones hold roughly 1.2% of a sample with 1.5 million to 2.5 million clones, 85% to 95% of them seen once. The source material was naive CD8+ T cells sorted from blood. The receptors were gathered from a man between 18 and 35 years old in good health.

The chain combines TRBV6-5 with TRBJ1-1; TRBD1 agrees at 10 bases. The CDR3 is 14 amino acids. CDR1 is MNHEY, CDR2 SVGAGI, per germline. V was pared by 0 bases and J by 8 bases, with 3 bases of the junction left unmatched. Here the CDR3 DNA reads TGTGCCAGCAGTTACTCGGAGGGACAGGGGGAAGCTTTCTTT. This encodes CASSYSEGQGEAFF.

This clone was counted once. The genes are TRBV14 and TRBJ2-7, with D tentatively TRBD2 (5 bases). CDR1 and CDR2 (germline): SGHDN, FVKESK. The CDR3 has 13 amino acids. Trimming removed 1 base at V and 4 bases at J, with 8 bases between. The CDR3 is CASSQGAGYEQYF. The CDR3 DNA follows: TGTGCCAGCAGCCAAGGGGCGGGTTACGAGCAGTACTTC.

This clone was recorded a few times. Other DNA sequences in the same sample also yield this CDR3. This sequence joins TRBV4-1 and TRBJ2-7; D may be TRBD1 (5 bases). The CDR3 runs to 14 residues. The germline V gene has CDR1 MGHRA and CDR2 YSYEKL. Trimming removed 1 base from V and 0 bases from J, with 7 bases in between. This CDR3 is CASSQVDNSYEQYF. The CDR3 coding sequence is TGCGCCAGCAGCCAAGTGGACAACTCCTACGAGCAGTACTTC.

Details on this clone: Other DNA sequences from this sample encode an identical CDR3 as well. The J gene is TRBJ1-5, the V gene TRBV4-1; 7 bases line up with TRBD1. This CDR3 is built from 13 residues. V shed 3 bases and J 6 bases; nucleotides not matched to a gene: 2. Looked up from germline, CDR1 is MGHRA and CDR2 is YSYEKL. CDR3 in amino acids: CASSQRQGQPQHF. Here the CDR3 DNA reads TGCGCCAGCAGCCAGAGACAGGGTCAGCCCCAGCATTTT.

The chain is built from TRBV9 and TRBJ2-1; D remains unclear. Germline V gene data show CDR1 as SGDLS and CDR2 as YYNGEE. Trimming shortened V by 0 bases and J by 4 bases, and 8 bases separated the two germline ends. The CDR3 is 14 residues long. CDR3 DNA sequence: TGTGCCAGCAGCGTAGCTGCGGATTACAATGAGCAGTTCTTC. It translates to CASSVAADYNEQFF.

The CDR3 reads CASSPLEGYNEQFF. CDR3 DNA sequence: TGTGCCAGCAGCCCTCTAGAGGGCTACAATGAGCAGTTCTTC. The chain combines TRBV7-9 with TRBJ2-1; tentatively, D is TRBD2 (5 bases). The V gene's germline CDR1 is SEHNR and CDR2 FQNEAQ (reference sequence). The V end lost 5 bases, the J end lost 3 bases, and 11 bases lay between the germline ends. The CDR3 sequence is 14 residues long. The whole variable domain, remainder taken from reference TRBV7-9 and TRBJ2-1, is DTGVSQNPRHKITKRGQNVTFRCDPISEHNRLYWYRQTLGQGPEFLTYFQNEAQLEKSRLLSDRFSAERPKGSFSTLEIQRTEQGDSAMYLCASSPLEGYNEQFFGPGTRLTVL.

The chain has TRBV5-8 and TRBJ2-7; the match to TRBD1 covers 7 bases. Germline assignment: CDR1 SGHTS and CDR2 YDEGEE. V was pared by 1 base and J by 2 bases, with 9 bases of the junction left unmatched. This CDR3 comprises 16 residues. The CDR3 DNA reads as TGTGCCAGCAGCTTGAGGGGGCAGGGCCTCGCCTACGAGCAGTACTTC. This translates into CASSLRGQGLAYEQYF.

The V and J genes are TRBV10-1 and TRBJ2-3, with 11 positions matching TRBD2. The V and J ends lost 3 bases and 6 bases, in that order; junction bases with no gene match: 5. The germline V gene encodes CDR1 WNHNN and CDR2 SYGVQD (reference sequence). The CDR3 contains 15 residues. The CDR3 nucleotides read TGCGCCAGCAGTGACCATAGCGGGAGGGCGGATACGCAGTATTTT. It is translated as CASSDHSGRADTQYF.

V and J are TRBV7-8 and TRBJ1-5; TRBD1 might be the D (5 bases). The length of the CDR3 is 14 residues. Germline V gives CDR1 SGHVS, CDR2 FQNEAQ. Trimming took 5 bases from V and 5 from J, leaving 13 bases between them. DNA for the CDR3: TGTGCCAGCAGCCAGGGACTTGGGGATCAGCCCCAGCATTTT. Translation gives CASSQGLGDQPQHF.

The chain joins TRBV7-2 to TRBJ1-1; TRBD1 matches 7 bases. V lost 5 bases, J lost 4 bases, and 13 bases stayed unmatched. The germline V gene encodes CDR1 SGHTA and CDR2 FQGNSA. The CDR3 is 16 residues long. CDR3 nucleotide sequence: TGTGCCAGCAGCATACACCTGGACAGGACGGCCACTGAAGCTTTCTTT. Its translation: CASSIHLDRTATEAFF.

The rearrangement links TRBV11-2 to TRBJ2-2; D remains unclear. Germline V gene data show CDR1 as SGHAT and CDR2 as FQNNGV. This CDR3 is 11 amino acids long. V lost 5 bases and J lost 7, with 5 bases in between. The CDR3 DNA sequence: TGTGCCAGCAGCATAGTCGGGGAGCTGTTTTTT. This gives the protein CASSIVGELFF.

This chain links TRBV9 with TRBJ2-2, with D perhaps TRBD1 (5 bases). The V gene's germline CDR1 is SGDLS and CDR2 YYNGEE. With 0 bases removed from V and 7 bases from J, the gap between germline ends came to 13 bases. There are 15 residues in the CDR3. CDR3 in DNA: TGTGCCAGCAGCGTAGGGGGCAGCCCGGGCGGGGAGCTGTTTTTT. It is translated as CASSVGGSPGGELFF.

Points on this clone: A much larger clonotype is one base distant, so this may be a read error. This sample also contains other DNA sequences that code for the same CDR3. V gene TRBV9 combines with J gene TRBJ1-1; a weak D match, TRBD1 (5 bases). The CDR3 contains 13 residues. V lost 2 bases and J 1 base, leaving 6 bases between the germline ends. From germline, CDR1 is SGDLS and CDR2 YYNGEE. CDR3 coding DNA: TGTGCCAGCAGCGTGGGACGGAACACTGAAGCTTTCTTT. It codes for CASSVGRNTEAFF.

DNA for the CDR3: TGCGCCAGCAGCCAAGATATGGGCGGGCCTGCAGATACGCAGTATTTT. Translation: CASSQDMGGPADTQYF. This chain links TRBV4-1 with TRBJ2-3; D perhaps matches TRBD2 (5 bases). The V and J ends lost 0 bases and 4 bases respectively, with 14 bases between them. The CDR3 is 16 residues long. From germline, CDR1 is MGHRA and CDR2 YSYEKL.